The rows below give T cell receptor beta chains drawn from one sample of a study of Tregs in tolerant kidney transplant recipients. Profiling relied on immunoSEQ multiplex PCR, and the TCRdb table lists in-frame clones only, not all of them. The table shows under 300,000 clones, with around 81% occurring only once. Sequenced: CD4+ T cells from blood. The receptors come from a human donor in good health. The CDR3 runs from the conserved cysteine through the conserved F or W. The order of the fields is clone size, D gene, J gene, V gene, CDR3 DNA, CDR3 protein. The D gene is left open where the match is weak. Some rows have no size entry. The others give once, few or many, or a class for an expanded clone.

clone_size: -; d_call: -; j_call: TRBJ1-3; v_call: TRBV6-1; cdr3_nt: TGTGCCAGCAGTGAAGGGGGTCCTGGAAACACCATATATTTT; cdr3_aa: CASSEGGPGNTIYF
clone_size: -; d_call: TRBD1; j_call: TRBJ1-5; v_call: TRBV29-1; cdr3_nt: TGCAGCGTTGGACAGGGGAATCAGCCCCAGCATTTT; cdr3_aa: CSVGQGNQPQHF
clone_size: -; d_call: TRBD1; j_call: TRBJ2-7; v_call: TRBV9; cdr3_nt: TGTGCCAGCAGCGTCCGGGACAGTTGGATGCAGCAGTACTTC; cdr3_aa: CASSVRDSWMQQYF
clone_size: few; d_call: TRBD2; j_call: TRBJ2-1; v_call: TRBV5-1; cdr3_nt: TGCGCCAGCAGCTTTGCGGGCGGGGGGGTTGAGCAGTTCTTC; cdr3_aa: CASSFAGGGVEQFF
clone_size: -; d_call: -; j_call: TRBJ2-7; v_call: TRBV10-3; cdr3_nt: TGTGCCATCGCTGACAGGCCGGCGCTTTCCTACGAGCAGTACTTC; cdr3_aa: CAIADRPALSYEQYF
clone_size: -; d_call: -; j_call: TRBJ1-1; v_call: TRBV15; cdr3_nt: TGTGCCACCAGCAGACGGGGGCGCGACACTGAAGCTTTCTTT; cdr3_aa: CATSRRGRDTEAFF
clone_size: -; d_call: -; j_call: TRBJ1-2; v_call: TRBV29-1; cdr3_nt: TGCAGCGTTGTGGGGGGCGGGGCGTATGGCTACACCTTC; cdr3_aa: CSVVGGGAYGYTF
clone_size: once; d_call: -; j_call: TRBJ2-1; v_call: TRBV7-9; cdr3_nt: TGTGCCAGCAGCTTAGCGGGGGTGAACAATGAGCAGTTCTTC; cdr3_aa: CASSLAGVNNEQFF
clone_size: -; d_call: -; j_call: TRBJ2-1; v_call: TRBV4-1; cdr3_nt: TGCGCCAGCAGCCAAGATCGGAGCGGGTTCTACAATGAGCAGTTCTTC; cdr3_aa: CASSQDRSGFYNEQFF
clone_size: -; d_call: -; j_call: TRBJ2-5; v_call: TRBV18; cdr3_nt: TGTGCCAGCTCACCACGGACAGCCGAGACCCAGTACTTC; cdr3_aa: CASSPRTAETQYF
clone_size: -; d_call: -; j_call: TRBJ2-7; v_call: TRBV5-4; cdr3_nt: TGTGCCAGCAGCTTGGGCCCAAGGGCCTCCTACGAGCAGTACTTC; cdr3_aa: CASSLGPRASYEQYF
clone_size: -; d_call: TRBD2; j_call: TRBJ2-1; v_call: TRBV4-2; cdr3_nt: TGTGCCAGCAGCCAAGATCGGCGGGGGGGTTCGGGTGAGCAGTTCTTC; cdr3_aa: CASSQDRRGGSGEQFF
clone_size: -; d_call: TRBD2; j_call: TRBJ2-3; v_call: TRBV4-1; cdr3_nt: TGCGCCAGCAGCCAAGGACTAGCACCTAGCACAGATACGCAGTATTTT; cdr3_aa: CASSQGLAPSTDTQYF
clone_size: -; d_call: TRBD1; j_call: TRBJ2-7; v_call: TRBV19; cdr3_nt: TGTGCCAGTAGTAGAGACAGGGGGCAGGAGCAGTACTTC; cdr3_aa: CASSRDRGQEQYF
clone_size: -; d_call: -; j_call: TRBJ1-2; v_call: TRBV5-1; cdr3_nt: TGCGCCAGCAGCTTGGGCCGACACGCGTATGGCTACACCTTC; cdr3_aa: CASSLGRHAYGYTF
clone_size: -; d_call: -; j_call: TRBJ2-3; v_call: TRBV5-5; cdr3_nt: TGTGCCAGCAGCTTCGGGCCAGTTAGCACAGATACGCAGTATTTT; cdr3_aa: CASSFGPVSTDTQYF
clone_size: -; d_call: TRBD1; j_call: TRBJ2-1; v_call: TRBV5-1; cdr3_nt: TGCGCCAGCATGCCCGAGCCCACAGGGGAAAATGAGCAGTTCTTC; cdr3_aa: CASMPEPTGENEQFF
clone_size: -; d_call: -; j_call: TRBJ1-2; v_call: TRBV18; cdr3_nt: TGTGCCAGCTCAACTCAGGGGACGGCCAACTATGGCTACACCTTC; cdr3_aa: CASSTQGTANYGYTF
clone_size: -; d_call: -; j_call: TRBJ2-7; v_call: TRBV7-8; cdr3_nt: TGTGCCAGCAGCAAGGGAGGAACAGCCTCCTACGAGCAGTACTTC; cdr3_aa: CASSKGGTASYEQYF
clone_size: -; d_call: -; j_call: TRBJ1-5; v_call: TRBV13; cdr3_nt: TGTGCCAGCAGCTTATCAAGACAGGGCAATCAGCCCCAGCATTTT; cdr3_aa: CASSLSRQGNQPQHF
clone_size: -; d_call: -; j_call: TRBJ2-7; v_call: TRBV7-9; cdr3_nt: TGTGCCAGCAGCTTTTCGCCATACGAGCAGTACTTC; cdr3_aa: CASSFSPYEQYF
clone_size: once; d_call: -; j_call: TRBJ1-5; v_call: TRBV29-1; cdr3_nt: TGCAGCGTTTCCCGGGACCTCAATCAGCCCCAGCATTTT; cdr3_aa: CSVSRDLNQPQHF
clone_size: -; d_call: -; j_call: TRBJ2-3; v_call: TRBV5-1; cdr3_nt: TGCGCCAGCAGCTTGAACCGACACGAAGATACGCAGTATTTT; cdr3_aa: CASSLNRHEDTQYF
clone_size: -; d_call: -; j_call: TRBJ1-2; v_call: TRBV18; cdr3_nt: TGTGCCAGCTCACCATCGGGAGGGGAAGGCTACACCTTC; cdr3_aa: CASSPSGGEGYTF
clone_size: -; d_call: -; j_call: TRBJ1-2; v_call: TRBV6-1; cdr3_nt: TGTGCCAGCAGTGAACGACAGGACTATGGCTACACCTTC; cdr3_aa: CASSERQDYGYTF
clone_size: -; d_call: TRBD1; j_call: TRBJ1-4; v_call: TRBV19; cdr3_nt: TGTGCCAGTAGTATAGGGACAGGGACTTCTAATGAAAAACTGTTTTTT; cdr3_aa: CASSIGTGTSNEKLFF
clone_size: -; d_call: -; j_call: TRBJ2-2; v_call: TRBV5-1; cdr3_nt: TGCGCCAGCAGCCCGGGACCGAACACCGGGGAGCTGTTTTTT; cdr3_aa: CASSPGPNTGELFF
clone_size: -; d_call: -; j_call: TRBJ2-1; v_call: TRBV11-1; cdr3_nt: TGTGCCAGCAGCTTCCGGTTCGGCGGCTCCTACAATGAGCAGTTCTTC; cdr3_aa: CASSFRFGGSYNEQFF